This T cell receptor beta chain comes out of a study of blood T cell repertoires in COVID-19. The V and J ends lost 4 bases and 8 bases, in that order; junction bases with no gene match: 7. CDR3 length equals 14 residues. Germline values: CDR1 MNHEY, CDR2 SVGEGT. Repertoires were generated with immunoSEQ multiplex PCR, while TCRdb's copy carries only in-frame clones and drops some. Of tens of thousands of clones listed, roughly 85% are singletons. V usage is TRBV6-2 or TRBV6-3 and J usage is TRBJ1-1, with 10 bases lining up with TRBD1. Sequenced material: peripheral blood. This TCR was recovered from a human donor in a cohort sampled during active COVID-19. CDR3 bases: TGTGCCAGCAGTTTGGGGACAGGGGCGCTGGAAGCTTTCTTT. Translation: CASSLGTGALEAFF.